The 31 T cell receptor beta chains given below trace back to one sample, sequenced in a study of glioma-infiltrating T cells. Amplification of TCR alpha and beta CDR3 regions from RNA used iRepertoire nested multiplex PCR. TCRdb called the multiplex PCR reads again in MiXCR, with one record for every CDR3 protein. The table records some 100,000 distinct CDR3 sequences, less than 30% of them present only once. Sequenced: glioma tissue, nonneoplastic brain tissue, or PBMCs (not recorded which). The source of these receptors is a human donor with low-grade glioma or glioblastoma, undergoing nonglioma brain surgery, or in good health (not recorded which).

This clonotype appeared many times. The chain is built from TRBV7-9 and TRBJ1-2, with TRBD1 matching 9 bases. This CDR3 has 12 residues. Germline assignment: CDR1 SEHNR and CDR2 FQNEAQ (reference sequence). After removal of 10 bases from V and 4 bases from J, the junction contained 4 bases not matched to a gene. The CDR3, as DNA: TGTGCCATCGACAGGGGGGGCTATGGCTACACCTTC. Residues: CAIDRGGYGYTF.

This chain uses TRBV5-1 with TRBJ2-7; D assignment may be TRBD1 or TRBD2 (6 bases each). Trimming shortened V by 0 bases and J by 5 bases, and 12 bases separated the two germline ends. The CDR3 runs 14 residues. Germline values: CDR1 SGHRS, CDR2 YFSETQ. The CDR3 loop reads CASSLAPGADEQYF. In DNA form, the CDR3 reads TGCGCCAGCAGCTTGGCCCCGGGGGCGGACGAGCAGTACTTC.

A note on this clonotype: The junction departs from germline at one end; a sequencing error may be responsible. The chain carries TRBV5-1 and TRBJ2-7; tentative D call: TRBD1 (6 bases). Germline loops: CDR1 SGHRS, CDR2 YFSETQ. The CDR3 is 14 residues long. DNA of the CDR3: TGCGACAGCTCTCCGAGGGGGATGATGGACGAGCAGTACTTC. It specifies CDSSPRGMMDEQYF.

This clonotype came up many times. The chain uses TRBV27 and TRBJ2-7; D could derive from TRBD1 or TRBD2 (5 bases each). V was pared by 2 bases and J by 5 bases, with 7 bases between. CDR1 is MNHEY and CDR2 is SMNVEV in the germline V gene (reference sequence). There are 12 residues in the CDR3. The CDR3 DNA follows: TGTGCCAGCAGTTTAGGGACGAACGAGCAGTACTTC. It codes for CASSLGTNEQYF.

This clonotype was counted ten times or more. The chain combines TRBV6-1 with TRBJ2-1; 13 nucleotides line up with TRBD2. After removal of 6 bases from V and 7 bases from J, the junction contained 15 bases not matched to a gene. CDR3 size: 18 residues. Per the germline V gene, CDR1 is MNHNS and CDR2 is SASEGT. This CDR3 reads CASRPGTSGTVSGNEQFF. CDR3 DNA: TGTGCCAGCAGGCCCGGGACTAGCGGGACCGTGAGCGGGAATGAGCAGTTCTTC.

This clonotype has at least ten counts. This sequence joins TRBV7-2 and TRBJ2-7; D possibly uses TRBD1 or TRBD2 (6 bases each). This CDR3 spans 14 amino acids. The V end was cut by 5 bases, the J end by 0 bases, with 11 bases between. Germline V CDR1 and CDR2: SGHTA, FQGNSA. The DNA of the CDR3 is TGTGCCAGCAGCCCCAGGGGAGGCTCCTACGAGCAGTACTTC. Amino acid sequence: CASSPRGGSYEQYF.

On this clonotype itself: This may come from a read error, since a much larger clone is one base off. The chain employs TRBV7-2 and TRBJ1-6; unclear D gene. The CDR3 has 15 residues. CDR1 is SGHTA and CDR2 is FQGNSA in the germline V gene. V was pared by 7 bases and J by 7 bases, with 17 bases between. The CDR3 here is CASTARGKKNSPLHF. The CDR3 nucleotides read TGTGCCAGCACCGCTAGAGGGAAGAAAAATTCACCCCTCCACTTT.

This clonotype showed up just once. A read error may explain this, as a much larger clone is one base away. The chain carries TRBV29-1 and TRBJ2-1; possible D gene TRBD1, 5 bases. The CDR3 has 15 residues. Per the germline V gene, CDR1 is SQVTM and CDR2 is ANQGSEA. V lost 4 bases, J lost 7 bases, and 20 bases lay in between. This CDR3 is CSVVGGRATMNEQFF. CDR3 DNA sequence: TGCAGCGTTGTAGGTGGCAGGGCGACGATGAATGAGCAGTTCTTC.

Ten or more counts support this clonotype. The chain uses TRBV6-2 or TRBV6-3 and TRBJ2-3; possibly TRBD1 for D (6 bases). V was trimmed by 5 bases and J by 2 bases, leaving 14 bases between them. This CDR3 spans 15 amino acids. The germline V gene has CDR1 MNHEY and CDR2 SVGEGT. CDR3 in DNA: TGTGCCAGCAGTACACCTCGACAGGTCACAGATACGCAGTATTTT. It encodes CASSTPRQVTDTQYF.

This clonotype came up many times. The CDR3 loop reads CASSPSPLGWVEKLFF. Here the CDR3 DNA reads TGTGCCAGCAGTCCCTCCCCTTTGGGATGGGTTGAAAAACTGTTTTTT. V usage is TRBV6-2 or TRBV6-3 and J usage is TRBJ1-4, with D hard to call. The CDR3 loop spans 16 amino acids. Per the germline V gene, CDR1 is MNHEY and CDR2 is SVGEGT. V was shortened by 5 bases and J by 7 bases, with 20 bases between the two germline ends.

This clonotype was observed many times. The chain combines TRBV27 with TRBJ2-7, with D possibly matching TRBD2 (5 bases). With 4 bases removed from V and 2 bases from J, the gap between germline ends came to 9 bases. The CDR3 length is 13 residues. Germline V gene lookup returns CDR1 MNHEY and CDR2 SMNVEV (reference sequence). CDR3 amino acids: CASSSVGAYEQYF. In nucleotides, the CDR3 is TGTGCCAGCAGTTCTGTGGGAGCCTACGAGCAGTACTTC.

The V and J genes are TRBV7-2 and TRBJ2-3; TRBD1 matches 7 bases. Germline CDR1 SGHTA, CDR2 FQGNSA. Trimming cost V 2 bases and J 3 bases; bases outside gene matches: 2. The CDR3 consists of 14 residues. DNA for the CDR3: TGTGCCAGCAGCTTACAGGGGGAAACAGATACGCAGTATTTT. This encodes CASSLQGETDTQYF. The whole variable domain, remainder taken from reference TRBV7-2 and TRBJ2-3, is GAGVSQSPSNKVTEKGKDVELRCDPISGHTALYWYRQSLGQGLEFLIYFQGNSAPDKSGLPSDRFSAERTGGSVSTLTIQRTQQEDSAVYLCASSLQGETDTQYFGPGTRLTVL.

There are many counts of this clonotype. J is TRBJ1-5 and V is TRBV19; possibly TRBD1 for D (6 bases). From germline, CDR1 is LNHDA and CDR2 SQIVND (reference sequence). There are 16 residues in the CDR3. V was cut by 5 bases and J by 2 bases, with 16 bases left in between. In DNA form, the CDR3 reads TGTGCCAGTAGTCCTCAGGGGTCCAGTGGCAATCAGCCCCAGCATTTT. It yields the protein CASSPQGSSGNQPQHF.

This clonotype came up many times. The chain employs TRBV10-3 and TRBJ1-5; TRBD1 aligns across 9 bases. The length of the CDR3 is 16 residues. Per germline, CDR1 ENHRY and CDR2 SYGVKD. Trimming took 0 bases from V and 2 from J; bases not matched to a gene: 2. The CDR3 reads CAISESDRGGNQPQHF. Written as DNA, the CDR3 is TGTGCCATCAGTGAGTCGGACAGGGGTGGCAATCAGCCCCAGCATTTT.

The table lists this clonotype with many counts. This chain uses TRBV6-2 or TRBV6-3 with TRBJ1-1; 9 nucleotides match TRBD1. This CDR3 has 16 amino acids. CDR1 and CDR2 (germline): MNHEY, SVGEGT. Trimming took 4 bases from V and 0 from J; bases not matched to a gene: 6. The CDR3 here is CASSWDRDSMNTEAFF. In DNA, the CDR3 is TGTGCCAGCAGTTGGGACAGGGACTCCATGAACACTGAAGCTTTCTTT.

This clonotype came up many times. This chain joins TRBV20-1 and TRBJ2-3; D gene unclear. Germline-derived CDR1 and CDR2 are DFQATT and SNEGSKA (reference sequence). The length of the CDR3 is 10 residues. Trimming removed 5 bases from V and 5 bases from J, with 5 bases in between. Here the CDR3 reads CSAQRDTQYF. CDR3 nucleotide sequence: TGCAGTGCTCAGAGAGATACGCAGTATTTT.

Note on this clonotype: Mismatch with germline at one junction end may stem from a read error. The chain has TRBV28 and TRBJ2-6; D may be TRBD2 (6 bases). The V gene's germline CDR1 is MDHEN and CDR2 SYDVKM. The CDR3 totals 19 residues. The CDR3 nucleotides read TGTGCCAGCAGGATCCACTCGGGACTGCTAGGCTCTGGGCCCAACGTCCTGACTTTC. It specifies CASRIHSGLLGSGPNVLTF.

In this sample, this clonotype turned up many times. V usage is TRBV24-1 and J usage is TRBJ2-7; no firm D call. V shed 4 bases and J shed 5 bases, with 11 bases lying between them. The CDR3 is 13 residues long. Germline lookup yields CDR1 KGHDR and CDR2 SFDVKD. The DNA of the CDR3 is TGTGCCACCAGTGACTCATACGAGGACGAGCAGTACTTC. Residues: CATSDSYEDEQYF.

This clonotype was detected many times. The CDR3 protein is CASSSGGSDTQYF. For the CDR3, the DNA is TGTGCCAGCAGTTCGGGGGGCTCAGATACGCAGTATTTT. The chain has TRBV28 and TRBJ2-3, with a possible D match to TRBD2 (7 bases). With 4 bases removed from V and 4 bases from J, the gap between germline ends came to 9 bases. The CDR3 contains 13 residues. CDR1 is MDHEN, CDR2 SYDVKM, per germline. Together with reference TRBV28 and TRBJ2-3, the CDR3 gives the full variable domain: DVKVTQSSRYLVKRTGEKVFLECVQDMDHENMFWYRQDPGLGLRLIYFSYDVKMKEKGDIPEGYSVSREKKERFSLILESASTNQTSMYLCASSSGGSDTQYFGPGTRLTVL.

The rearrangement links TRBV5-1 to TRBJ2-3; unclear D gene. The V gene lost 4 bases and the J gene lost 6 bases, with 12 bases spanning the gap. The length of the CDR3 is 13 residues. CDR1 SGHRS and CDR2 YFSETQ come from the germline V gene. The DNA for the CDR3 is TGCGCCAGCAGCGGGAACGAGAGGGATACGCAGTATTTT. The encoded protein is CASSGNERDTQYF.

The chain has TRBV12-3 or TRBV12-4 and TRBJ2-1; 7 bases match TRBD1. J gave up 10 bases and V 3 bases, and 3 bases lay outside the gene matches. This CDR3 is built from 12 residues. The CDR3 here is CASSFVGGEQFF. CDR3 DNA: TGTGCCAGCAGTTTTGTAGGGGGCGAGCAGTTCTTC.

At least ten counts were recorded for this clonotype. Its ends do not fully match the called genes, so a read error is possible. CDR3 amino acids: CSVDREAGTRSF. CDR3 nucleotide sequence: TGCAGCGTAGATAGAGAGGCGGGGACTAGATCCTTC. The chain links TRBV29-1 to TRBJ2-7; TRBD2 matches 8 bases. Germline V gives CDR1 SQVTM, CDR2 ANQGSEA. The CDR3 is 12 amino acids.

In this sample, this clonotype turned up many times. CDR3 coding DNA: TGTGCCAGCAGCTTAGCCCAAGGCGGGGAGCTGTTTTTT. It is translated as CASSLAQGGELFF. This sequence joins TRBV7-2 and TRBJ2-2; D is unresolved. CDR3 size: 13 residues. Trimming shortened V by 0 bases and J by 7 bases, and 6 bases separated the two germline ends. CDR1 is SGHTA, CDR2 FQGNSA, per germline.

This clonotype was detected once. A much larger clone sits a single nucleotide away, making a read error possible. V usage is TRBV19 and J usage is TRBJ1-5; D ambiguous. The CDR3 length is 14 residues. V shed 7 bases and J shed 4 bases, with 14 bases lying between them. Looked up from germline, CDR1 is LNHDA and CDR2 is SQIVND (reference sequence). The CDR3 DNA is TGTGCCAGTACCCTAACTGACTGGAATCAGCCCCAGCATTTT. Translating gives CASTLTDWNQPQHF.

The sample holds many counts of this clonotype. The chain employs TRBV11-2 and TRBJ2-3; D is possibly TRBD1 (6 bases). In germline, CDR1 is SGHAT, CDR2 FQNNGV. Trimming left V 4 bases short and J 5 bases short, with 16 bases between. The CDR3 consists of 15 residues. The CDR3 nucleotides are TGTGCCAGCAGCTACCTATGGCAGGGGCAAGATACGCAGTATTTT. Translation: CASSYLWQGQDTQYF.

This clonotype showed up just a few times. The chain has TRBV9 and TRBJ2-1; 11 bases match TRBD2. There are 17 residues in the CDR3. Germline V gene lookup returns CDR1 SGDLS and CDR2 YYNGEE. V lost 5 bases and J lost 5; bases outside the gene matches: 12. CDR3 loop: CASSSLAGVGYHNEQFF. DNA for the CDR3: TGTGCCAGCAGTTCACTAGCGGGGGTGGGGTATCACAATGAGCAGTTCTTC. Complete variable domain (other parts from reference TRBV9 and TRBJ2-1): DSGVTQTPKHLITATGQRVTLRCSPRSGDLSVYWYQQSLDQGLQFLIQYYNGEERAKGNILERFSAQQFPDLHSELNLSSLELGDSALYFCASSSLAGVGYHNEQFFGPGTRLTVL.

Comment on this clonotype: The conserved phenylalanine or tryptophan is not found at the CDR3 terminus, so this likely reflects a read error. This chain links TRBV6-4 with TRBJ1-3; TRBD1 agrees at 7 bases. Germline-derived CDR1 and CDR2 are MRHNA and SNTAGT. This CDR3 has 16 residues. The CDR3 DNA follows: TGTGCCAGCAGGATTTCCGGACAGGCTGGCGGAAAAACCATATATTCT. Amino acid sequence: CASRISGQAGGKTIYS.

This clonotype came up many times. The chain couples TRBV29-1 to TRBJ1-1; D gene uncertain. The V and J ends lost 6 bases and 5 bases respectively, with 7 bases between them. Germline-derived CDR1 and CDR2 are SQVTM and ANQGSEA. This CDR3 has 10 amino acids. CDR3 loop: CSVGVTEAFF. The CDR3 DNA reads TGCAGCGTAGGAGTTACTGAAGCTTTCTTT.

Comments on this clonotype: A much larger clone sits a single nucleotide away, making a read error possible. The CDR3 loop reads CASSLDPYKGWDTEAFF. The CDR3 nucleotides read TGCGCCAGCAGCTTGGACCCTTACAAGGGCTGGGACACTGAAGCTTTCTTT. The chain combines TRBV5-1 with TRBJ1-1, with no clear D. V was trimmed by 0 bases and J by 3 bases, leaving 18 bases between them. This CDR3 comprises 17 residues. The germline V gene encodes CDR1 SGHRS and CDR2 YFSETQ.

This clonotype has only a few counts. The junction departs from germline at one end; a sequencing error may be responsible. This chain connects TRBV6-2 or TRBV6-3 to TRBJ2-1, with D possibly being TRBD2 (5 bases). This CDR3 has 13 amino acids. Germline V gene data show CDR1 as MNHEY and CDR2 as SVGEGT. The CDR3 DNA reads TGTTCCAGTGCAGCGGCCCATTACAATGAGCAGTTCTTC. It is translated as CSSAAAHYNEQFF.

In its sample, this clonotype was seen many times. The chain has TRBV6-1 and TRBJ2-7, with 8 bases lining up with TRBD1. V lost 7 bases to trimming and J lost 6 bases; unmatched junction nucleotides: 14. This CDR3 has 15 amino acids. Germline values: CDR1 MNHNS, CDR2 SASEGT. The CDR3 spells CASITMRTGLPEQYF. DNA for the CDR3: TGTGCCAGCATCACGATGCGGACAGGGCTTCCCGAGCAGTACTTC.